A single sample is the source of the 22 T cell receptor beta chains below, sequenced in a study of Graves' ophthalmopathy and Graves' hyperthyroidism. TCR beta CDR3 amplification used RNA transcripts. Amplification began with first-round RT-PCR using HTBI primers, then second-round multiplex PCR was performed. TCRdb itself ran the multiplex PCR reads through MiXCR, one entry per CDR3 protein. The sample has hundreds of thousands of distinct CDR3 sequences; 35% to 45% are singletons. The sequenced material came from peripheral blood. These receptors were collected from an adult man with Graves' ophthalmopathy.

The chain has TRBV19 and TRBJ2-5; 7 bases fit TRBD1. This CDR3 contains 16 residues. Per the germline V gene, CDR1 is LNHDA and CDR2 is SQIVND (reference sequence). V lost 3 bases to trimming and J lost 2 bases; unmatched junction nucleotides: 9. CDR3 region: CASSISRGQSQETQYF. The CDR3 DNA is TGTGCCAGTAGTATTTCCAGGGGACAGTCTCAAGAGACCCAGTACTTC.

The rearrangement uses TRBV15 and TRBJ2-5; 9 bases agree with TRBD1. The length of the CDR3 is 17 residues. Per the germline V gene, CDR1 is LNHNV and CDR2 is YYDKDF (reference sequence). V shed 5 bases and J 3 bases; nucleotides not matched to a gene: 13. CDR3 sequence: CATSARPGTGNEETQYF. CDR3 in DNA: TGTGCCACCAGCGCGCGACCCGGGACAGGGAATGAAGAGACCCAGTACTTC.

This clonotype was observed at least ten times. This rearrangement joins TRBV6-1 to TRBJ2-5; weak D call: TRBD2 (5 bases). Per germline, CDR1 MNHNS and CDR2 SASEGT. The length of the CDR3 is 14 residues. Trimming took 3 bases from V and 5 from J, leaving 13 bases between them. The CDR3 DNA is TGTGCCAGCAGTGAGTCAAGAGGGTGGGAGACCCAGTACTTC. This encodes CASSESRGWETQYF.

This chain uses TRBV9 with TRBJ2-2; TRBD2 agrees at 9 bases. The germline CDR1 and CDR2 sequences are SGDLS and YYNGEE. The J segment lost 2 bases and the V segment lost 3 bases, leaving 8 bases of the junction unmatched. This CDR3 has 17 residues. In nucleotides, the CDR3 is TGTGCCAGCAGCGCCCCCCGACTAGCGGTCAACACCGGGGAGCTGTTTTTT. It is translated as CASSAPRLAVNTGELFF.

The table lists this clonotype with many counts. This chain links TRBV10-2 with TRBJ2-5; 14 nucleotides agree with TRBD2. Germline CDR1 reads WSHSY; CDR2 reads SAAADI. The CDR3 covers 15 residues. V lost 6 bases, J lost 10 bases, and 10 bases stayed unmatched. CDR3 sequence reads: CASSSRTSGGQVQYF. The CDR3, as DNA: TGCGCCAGCAGCTCACGGACTAGCGGGGGGCAGGTCCAGTACTTC.

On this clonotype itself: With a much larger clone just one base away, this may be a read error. The DNA of the CDR3 is TGTGCCAGCAGCGCACTACTAGGGGAGGCCCAGTACTTC. Its translation is CASSALLGEAQYF. The chain combines TRBV9 with TRBJ2-5, with a weak D call TRBD2 (6 bases). V lost 3 bases and J 9 bases, leaving 15 bases between the germline ends. The CDR3 is 13 amino acids. CDR1 and CDR2 (germline): SGDLS, YYNGEE. Full variable domain (missing parts from reference TRBV9 and TRBJ2-5): DSGVTQTPKHLITATGQRVTLRCSPRSGDLSVYWYQQSLDQGLQFLIQYYNGEERAKGNILERFSAQQFPDLHSELNLSSLELGDSALYFCASSALLGEAQYFGPGTRLLVL.

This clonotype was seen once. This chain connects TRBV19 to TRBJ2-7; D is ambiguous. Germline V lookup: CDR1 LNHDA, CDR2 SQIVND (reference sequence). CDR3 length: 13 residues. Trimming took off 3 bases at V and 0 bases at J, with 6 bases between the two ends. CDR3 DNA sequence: TGTGCCAGTAGTATCAACAGCTCCTACGAGCAGTACTTC. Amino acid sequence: CASSINSSYEQYF. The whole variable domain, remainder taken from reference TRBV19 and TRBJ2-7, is DGGITQSPKYLFRKEGQNVTLSCEQNLNHDAMYWYRQDPGQGLRLIYYSQIVNDFQKGDIAEGYSVSREKKESFPLTVTSAQKNPTAFYLCASSINSSYEQYFGPGTRLTVT.

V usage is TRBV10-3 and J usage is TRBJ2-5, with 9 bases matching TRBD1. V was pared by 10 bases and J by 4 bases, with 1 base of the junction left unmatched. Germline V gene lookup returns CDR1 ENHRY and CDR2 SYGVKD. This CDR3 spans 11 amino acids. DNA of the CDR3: TGTGCCAGGGGACAGGGAGAGACCCAGTACTTC. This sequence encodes CARGQGETQYF.

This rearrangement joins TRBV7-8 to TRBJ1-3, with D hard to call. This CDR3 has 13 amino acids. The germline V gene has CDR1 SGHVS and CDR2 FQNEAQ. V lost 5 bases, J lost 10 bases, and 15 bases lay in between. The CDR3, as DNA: TGTGCCAGCAGCATACTAGCGGGAGGAACCATATATTTT. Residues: CASSILAGGTIYF. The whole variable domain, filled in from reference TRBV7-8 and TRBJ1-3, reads GAGVSQSPRYKVAKRGQDVALRCDPISGHVSLFWYQQALGQGPEFLTYFQNEAQLDKSGLPSDRFFAERPEGSVSTLKIQRTQQEDSAVYLCASSILAGGTIYFGEGSWLTVV.

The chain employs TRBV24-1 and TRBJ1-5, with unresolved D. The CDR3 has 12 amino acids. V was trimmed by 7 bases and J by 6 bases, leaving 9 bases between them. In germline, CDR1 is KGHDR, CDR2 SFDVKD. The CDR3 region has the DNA TGTGCCACCAGAGGGTCGGGTCAGCCCCAGCATTTT. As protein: CATRGSGQPQHF.

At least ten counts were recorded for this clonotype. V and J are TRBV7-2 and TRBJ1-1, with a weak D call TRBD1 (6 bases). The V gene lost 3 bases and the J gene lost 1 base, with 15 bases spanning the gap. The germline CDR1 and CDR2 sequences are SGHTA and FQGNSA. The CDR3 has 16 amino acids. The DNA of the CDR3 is TGTGCCAGCAGCTTGCAGTCCGGGACACCGAACACTGAAGCTTTCTTT. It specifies CASSLQSGTPNTEAFF.

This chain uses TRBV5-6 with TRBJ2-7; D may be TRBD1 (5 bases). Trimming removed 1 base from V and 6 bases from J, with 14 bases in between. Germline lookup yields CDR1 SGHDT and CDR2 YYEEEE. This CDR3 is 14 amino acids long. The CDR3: CASSLTGSSLEQYF. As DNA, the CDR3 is TGTGCCAGCAGCTTGACAGGTAGCTCTCTCGAGCAGTACTTC.

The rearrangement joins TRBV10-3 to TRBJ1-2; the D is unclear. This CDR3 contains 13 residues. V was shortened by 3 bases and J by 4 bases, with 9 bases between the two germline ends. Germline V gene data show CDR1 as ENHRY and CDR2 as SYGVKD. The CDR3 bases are TGTGCCATCAGTGATCCGGTTTCCTATGGCTACACCTTC. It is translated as CAISDPVSYGYTF.

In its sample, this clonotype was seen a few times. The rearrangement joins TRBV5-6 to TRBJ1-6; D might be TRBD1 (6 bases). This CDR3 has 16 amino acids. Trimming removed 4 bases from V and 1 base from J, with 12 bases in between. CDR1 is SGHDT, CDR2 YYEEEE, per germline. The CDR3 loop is CASSLTTGSYNSPLHF. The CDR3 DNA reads TGTGCCAGCAGCCTAACTACAGGGTCCTATAATTCACCCCTCCACTTT.

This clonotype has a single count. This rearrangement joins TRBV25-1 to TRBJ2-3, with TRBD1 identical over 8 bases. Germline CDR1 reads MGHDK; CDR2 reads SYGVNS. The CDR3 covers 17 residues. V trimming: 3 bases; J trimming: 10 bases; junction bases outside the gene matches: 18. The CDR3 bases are TGTGCCAGCAGTGAGAGGGCAGGGGGCGCTCAGGGGAAGGCGCAGTATTTT. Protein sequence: CASSERAGGAQGKAQYF.

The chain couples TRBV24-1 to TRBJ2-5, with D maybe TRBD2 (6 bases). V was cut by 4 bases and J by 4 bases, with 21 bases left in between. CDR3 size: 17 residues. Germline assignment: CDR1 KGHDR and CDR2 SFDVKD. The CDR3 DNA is TGTGCCACCAGTGACCCTGACCTCGCCCGGGGAGGAGAGACCCAGTACTTC. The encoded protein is CATSDPDLARGGETQYF.

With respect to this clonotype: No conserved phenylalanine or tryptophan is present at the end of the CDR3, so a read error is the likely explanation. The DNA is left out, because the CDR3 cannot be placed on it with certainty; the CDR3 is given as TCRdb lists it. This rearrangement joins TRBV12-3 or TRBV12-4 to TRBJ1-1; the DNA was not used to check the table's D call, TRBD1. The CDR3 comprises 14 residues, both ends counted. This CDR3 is CASSQDRVNTEALG.

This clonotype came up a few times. In nucleotides, the CDR3 is TGTGCCAGCAGTTACCGGCCGACAGCCGGAGCTTTCTTT. Its protein is CASSYRPTAGAFF. This sequence joins TRBV6-5 and TRBJ1-1; the D gene is possibly TRBD1 (5 bases). Trimming removed 2 bases at V and 10 bases at J, with 14 bases between. Germline V gives CDR1 MNHEY, CDR2 SVGAGI. CDR3 size: 13 residues.

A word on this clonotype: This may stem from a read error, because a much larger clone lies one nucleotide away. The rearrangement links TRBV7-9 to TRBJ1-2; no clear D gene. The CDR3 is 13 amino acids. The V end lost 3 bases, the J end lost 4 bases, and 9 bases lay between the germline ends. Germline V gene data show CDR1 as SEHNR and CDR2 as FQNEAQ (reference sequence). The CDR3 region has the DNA TGTGCCAGCAGCTTGGCTCTGGGCTATGGCTACACCTTC. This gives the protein CASSLALGYGYTF.

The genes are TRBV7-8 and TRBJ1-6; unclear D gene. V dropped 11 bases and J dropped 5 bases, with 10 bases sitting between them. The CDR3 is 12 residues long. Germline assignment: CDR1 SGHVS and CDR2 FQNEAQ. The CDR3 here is CAVGRNNSPLHF. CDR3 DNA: TGTGCCGTCGGACGTAATAATTCACCCCTCCACTTT.

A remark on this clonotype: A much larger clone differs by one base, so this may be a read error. This chain's CDR3 is CASSTQTGRAFLDSPLHF. CDR3 DNA sequence: TGTGCCAGCAGTACCCAGACAGGCAGAGCCTTTTTGGATTCACCCCTCCACTTT. The rearrangement joins TRBV2 to TRBJ1-6, with D possibly being TRBD1 (6 bases). This CDR3 has 18 residues. V lost 5 bases and J lost 8, with 25 bases in between. CDR1 is SNHLY, CDR2 FYNNEI, per germline.

CDR3 sequence reads: CASSLDGYGSEAFF. CDR3 DNA: TGTGCCAGCAGTTTAGACGGATACGGGTCTGAAGCTTTCTTT. This sequence joins TRBV27 and TRBJ1-1, with no clear D. CDR3 length equals 14 residues. The V and J ends lost 2 bases and 6 bases respectively, with 13 bases between them. Germline V gene sequence: CDR1 MNHEY, CDR2 SMNVEV (reference sequence).